The 13 T cell receptor beta chains in this list originate from one sample, sequenced in a study of STAT3 mutations in large granular lymphocyte leukemia. Study-wide findings and caveats: At least one immunodominant TCR beta clonotype appeared in every T-cell large granular lymphocyte leukemia patient.

Antigens for these TCRs are unknown. Repertoires were generated with immunoSEQ multiplex PCR, while TCRdb's copy carries only in-frame clones and drops some. The sample lists fewer than 7,000 clones, about 35% occurring once. Sequencing input: peripheral blood mononuclear cells. The receptors come from a middle-aged woman with T-cell large granular lymphocyte leukemia. Some clones in this sample may be carry-over from other donors' samples.

The chain joins TRBV5-1 to TRBJ1-2; possibly TRBD1 for D (5 bases). This CDR3 contains 15 residues. V lost 0 bases and J lost 4, with 13 bases in between. The germline CDR1 and CDR2 sequences are SGHRS and YFSETQ. CDR3 sequence (DNA): TGCGCCAGCAGCTTGGGGGGGGGTCCCGCCTATGGCTACACCTTC. The encoded protein is CASSLGGGPAYGYTF.

The chain carries TRBV29-1 and TRBJ2-7; 9 bases match TRBD1. J lost 5 bases, V lost 7 bases, and 9 bases had no gene match. This CDR3 spans 13 amino acids. Germline assignment: CDR1 SQVTM and CDR2 ANQGSEA. DNA of the CDR3: TGCAGCGCTGGGAGACAGGGGGAGGACGAGCAGTACTTC. It encodes CSAGRQGEDEQYF.

This clone was seen more than once but under ten times. The V call is TRBV6-5, the J call TRBJ1-6; perhaps TRBD1 as D (6 bases). CDR1 and CDR2 (germline): MNHEY, SVGAGI. Trimming took off 6 bases at V and 10 bases at J, with 13 bases between the two ends. The CDR3 consists of 13 residues. CDR3 region: CASRIQGNSPLHF. CDR3 coding DNA: TGTGCCAGCAGAATACAGGGTAACTCACCCCTCCACTTT.

V usage is TRBV5-1 and J usage is TRBJ2-7, with unresolved D. Germline CDR1 and CDR2: SGHRS and YFSETQ. Trimming shortened V by 4 bases and J by 4 bases, and 21 bases separated the two germline ends. This CDR3 has 16 residues. In DNA, the CDR3 is TGCGCCAGCAGCCCAGACCTTACAAGGCCCCTTTACGAGCAGTACTTC. Amino acid sequence: CASSPDLTRPLYEQYF. The full variable domain, in which reference TRBV5-1 and TRBJ2-7 provide the parts outside the CDR3, is KAGVTQTPRYLIKTRGQQVTLSCSPISGHRSVSWYQQTPGQGLQFLFEYFSETQRNKGNFPGRFSGRQFSNSRSEMNVSTLELGDSALYLCASSPDLTRPLYEQYFGPGTRLTVT.

CDR3 loop: CASSYGQWGHGNTIYF. CDR3 nucleotide sequence: TGTGCCAGCAGTTATGGACAGTGGGGCCATGGAAACACCATATATTTT. The rearrangement links TRBV28 to TRBJ1-3; a weak D match, TRBD1 (6 bases). Germline V lookup: CDR1 MDHEN, CDR2 SYDVKM. The CDR3 totals 16 residues. V gave up 4 bases and J gave up 3 bases, with 16 bases separating them.

This clone has just a few counts. CDR3 loop: CASSGGWVGEQFF. The DNA for the CDR3 is TGCGCCAGCAGCGGAGGGTGGGTCGGTGAGCAGTTCTTC. V and J are TRBV5-1 and TRBJ2-1; D possibly corresponds to TRBD2 (6 bases). With 4 bases removed from V and 9 bases from J, the gap between germline ends came to 14 bases. CDR3 size: 13 residues. In germline, CDR1 is SGHRS, CDR2 YFSETQ.

This clone was recorded a few times. The chain carries TRBV7-9 and TRBJ1-1, with D unresolved. Germline CDR1 is SEHNR and CDR2 is FQNEAQ (reference sequence). Trimming took 5 bases from V and 1 from J, leaving 8 bases between them. This CDR3 contains 13 residues. The CDR3 protein is CASSLDPNTEAFF. In DNA form, the CDR3 reads TGTGCCAGCAGCCTAGACCCGAACACTGAAGCTTTCTTT. Full variable domain (rest looked up from reference TRBV7-9 and TRBJ1-1): DTGVSQNPRHKITKRGQNVTFRCDPISEHNRLYWYRQTLGQGPEFLTYFQNEAQLEKSRLLSDRFSAERPKGSFSTLEIQRTEQGDSAMYLCASSLDPNTEAFFGQGTRLTVV.

This clone was counted between two and nine times. V is TRBV4-1 and J is TRBJ2-7; D ambiguous. CDR1 MGHRA and CDR2 YSYEKL come from the germline V gene. V was clipped by 3 bases and J by 0 bases, with 18 bases between them. CDR3 length: 17 amino acids. CDR3 sequence (DNA): TGCGCCAGCAGCCAGGGCCCTATTGCCCTTAGCTCCTACGAGCAGTACTTC. Translation: CASSQGPIALSSYEQYF.

A few counts support this clone. This chain links TRBV6-5 with TRBJ2-7, with 8 positions matching TRBD1. V was clipped by 0 bases and J by 3 bases; unmatched bases: 7. This CDR3 is built from 16 residues. The germline gives CDR1 MNHEY, CDR2 SVGAGI. This CDR3 reads CASSYSVAGGRYEQYF. The CDR3 DNA reads as TGTGCCAGCAGTTACTCGGTGGCAGGGGGCCGCTACGAGCAGTACTTC.

The chain carries TRBV5-6 and TRBJ1-5; D is undetermined. The CDR3 runs 15 residues. Trimming cost V 4 bases and J 0 bases, with 11 bases left between them. Germline CDR1 SGHDT, CDR2 YYEEEE. The CDR3 nucleotides read TGTGCCAGCAGCAAACTACACAATAGCAATCAGCCCCAGCATTTT. Amino acid sequence: CASSKLHNSNQPQHF.

In this sample, this clone turned up a few times. This rearrangement joins TRBV5-1 to TRBJ1-1, with 9 positions matching TRBD1. Trimming at V came to 6 bases and at J to 8 bases, leaving 11 bases not matched to a gene. Germline CDR1 is SGHRS and CDR2 is YFSETQ. The CDR3 runs 14 residues. CDR3 protein: CASTAMRGTGEAFF. The CDR3 DNA is TGCGCCAGCACGGCCATGAGGGGGACAGGGGAAGCTTTCTTT.

This clone was detected a few times. The J gene is TRBJ2-7, the V gene TRBV29-1; TRBD1 might be the D (7 bases). Germline lookup yields CDR1 SQVTM and CDR2 ANQGSEA. V was shortened by 7 bases and J by 0 bases, with 13 bases between the two germline ends. The CDR3 consists of 13 residues. This CDR3 is CSAWRDSSYEQYF. Written as DNA, the CDR3 is TGCAGCGCCTGGCGGGACAGCTCCTACGAGCAGTACTTC.

The chain uses TRBV4-2 and TRBJ1-1; 7 positions agree with TRBD1. The CDR3 extends over 16 amino acids. Germline lookup yields CDR1 LGHNA and CDR2 YNFKEQ. With V trimmed by 1 base and J by 6 bases, 11 bases remained unmatched. The DNA for the CDR3 is TGTGCCAGCAGCCAAGCGACAGGGTGGAAGATGGCTGAAGCTTTCTTT. Amino acids: CASSQATGWKMAEAFF.